In this sample, the clone carrying this T cell receptor (beta chain) turned up many times. What it binds is not known. RNA transcripts provided the source from which TCR beta CDR3 regions were amplified. Initially, a first-round RT-PCR of the TCR CDR3 employed the HTBI primer set. One entry per CDR3 protein results from TCRdb running MiXCR on the multiplex PCR reads. The table has some 320,000 distinct CDR3 sequences, roughly 15% seen once. The entry originates in a study of T cells in Graves' hyperthyroidism and ophthalmopathy. Overall study findings and caveats: Model predictions of ophthalmopathy came a median roughly 6.7 months before onset.

Extraction of PBMCs used about 9.2 ml of fresh peripheral blood. CDR1 is MGHDK, CDR2 SYGVNS, per germline. The CDR3 contains 12 residues. The germline V and J ends were trimmed by 7 bases and 6 bases, with 10 bases remaining between them. The source is a woman aged 40 to 49 with Graves' ophthalmopathy. The material sequenced was blood. The rearrangement links TRBV25-1 to TRBJ2-1, with TRBD1 as a possible D gene (6 bases). CDR3 sequence: CASNRGGNEQFF. DNA for the CDR3: TGTGCCAGCAACCGAGGGGGCAATGAGCAGTTCTTC.